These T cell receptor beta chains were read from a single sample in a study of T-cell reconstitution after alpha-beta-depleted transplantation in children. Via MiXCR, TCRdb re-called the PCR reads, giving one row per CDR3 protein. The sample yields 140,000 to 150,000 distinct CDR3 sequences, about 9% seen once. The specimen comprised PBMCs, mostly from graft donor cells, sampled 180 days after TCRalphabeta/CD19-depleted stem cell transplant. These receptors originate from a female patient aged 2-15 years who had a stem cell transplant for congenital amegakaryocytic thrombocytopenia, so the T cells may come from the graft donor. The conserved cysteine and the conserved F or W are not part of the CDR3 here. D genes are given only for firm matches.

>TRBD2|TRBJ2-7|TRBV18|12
ASSPGLATYEQY
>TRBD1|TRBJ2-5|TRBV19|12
ASSMTGAGETQY
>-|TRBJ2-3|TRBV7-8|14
ASSLRRHPSTDTQY
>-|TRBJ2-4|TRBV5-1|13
ASRGPGPDKNIQY
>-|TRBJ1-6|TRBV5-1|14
ASSSNKSSYNSPLH
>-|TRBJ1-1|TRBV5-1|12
ASSLGGKRTEAF
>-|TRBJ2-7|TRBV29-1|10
SVEGFSYEQY
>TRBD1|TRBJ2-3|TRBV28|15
ASSYEDRGVWTDTQY
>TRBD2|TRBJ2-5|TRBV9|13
ASSVSGGARETQY
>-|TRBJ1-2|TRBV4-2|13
ASSPPRKTVYGYT
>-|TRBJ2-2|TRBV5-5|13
ASSSAPGVPGELF
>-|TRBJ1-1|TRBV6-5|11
AIQRGSNTEAF
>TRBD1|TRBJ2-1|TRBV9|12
ASSVGDSDNEQF
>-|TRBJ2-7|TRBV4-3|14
ASSQGPDLRTYEQY
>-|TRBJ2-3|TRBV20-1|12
SAIRDWWADTQY
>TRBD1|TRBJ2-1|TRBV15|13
ATSSRDRDYNEQF
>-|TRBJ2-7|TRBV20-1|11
SARIDWLAEQY
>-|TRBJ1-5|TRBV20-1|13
SARDAFSGGAPQH
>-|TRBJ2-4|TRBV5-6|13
ASSLLTGAADIQY
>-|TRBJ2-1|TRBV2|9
ASSQGVGQF
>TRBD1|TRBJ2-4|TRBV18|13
ASSPFPGQENIQY
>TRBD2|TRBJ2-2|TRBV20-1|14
SARPGLAANTGELF
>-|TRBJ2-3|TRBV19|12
ASSDTRNTDTQY